This T cell receptor (beta chain) was sequenced during a study of T cell repertoires in ileal Crohn's disease. V lost 5 bases and J lost 3; bases outside the gene matches: 2. Germline CDR1 is MDHEN and CDR2 is SYDVKM. The CDR3 length is 13 residues. TCRB immunosequencing input was 400 to 650 nanograms of biopsy DNA per sample. The method was immunoSEQ multiplex PCR; TCRdb's version includes in-frame clones alone and lacks a portion of them. Of 1,500 to 2,000 clones listed, around nine tenths are singletons. Time point reported: neoterminal ileum biopsy at postoperative endoscopy, about 6 months after surgery.

The sequence came from an adult with Crohn's disease. Sequencing was performed on ileal tissue. V and J are TRBV28 and TRBJ2-7; 9 nucleotides line up with TRBD2. As DNA, the CDR3 is TGTGCCAGCAGTGGACTAGCGAACTACGAGCAGTACGTC. This sequence encodes CASSGLANYEQYV.